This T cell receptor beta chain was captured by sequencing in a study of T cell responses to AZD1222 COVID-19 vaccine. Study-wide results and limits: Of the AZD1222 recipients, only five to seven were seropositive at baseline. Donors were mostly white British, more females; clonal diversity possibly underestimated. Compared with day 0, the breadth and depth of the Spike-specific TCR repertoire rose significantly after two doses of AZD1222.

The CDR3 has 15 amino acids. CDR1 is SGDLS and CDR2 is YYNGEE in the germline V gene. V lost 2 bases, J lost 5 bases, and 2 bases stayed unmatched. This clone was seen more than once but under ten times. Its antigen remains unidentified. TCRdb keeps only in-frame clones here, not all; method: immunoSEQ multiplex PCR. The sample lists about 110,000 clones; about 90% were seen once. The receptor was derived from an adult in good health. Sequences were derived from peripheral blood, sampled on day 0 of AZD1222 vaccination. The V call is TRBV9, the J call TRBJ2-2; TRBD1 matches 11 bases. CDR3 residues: CASSVGTGGTGELFF. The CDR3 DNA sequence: TGTGCCAGCAGCGTCGGGACAGGGGGAACCGGGGAGCTGTTTTTT.